These T cell receptor beta chains were read from a single sample in a study of T cells after yellow fever vaccination. Each CDR3 protein is one row after TCRdb ran MiXCR on the 5' RACE reads. Here the sample spans around 310,000 distinct CDR3 sequences, 3% to 4.5% being singletons. This material consisted of PBMCs, taken 5 days after the yellow fever booster vaccination. Receptors originate from a man between 18 and 35 years old who received the YFV17D yellow fever vaccine. Both conserved end residues are part of each CDR3. A D gene is named only where the DNA matches it firmly. Clone size is stated in some rows and not others, as once, few, many or a class when expanded.

v_gene	j_gene	d_gene	abundance	CDR3aa	CDR3nt
TRBV7-9	TRBJ2-7	TRBD1	.	CASSLQGQGSWYEQYF	TGTGCCAGCAGCTTACAGGGACAGGGGTCATGGTACGAGCAGTACTTC
TRBV29-1	TRBJ2-1	.	.	CSVEGGPYSGFF	TGCAGCGTTGAAGGGGGGCCTTACTCGGGGTTCTTC
TRBV4-2	TRBJ2-1	TRBD2	.	CASSQVSGGAGNEQFF	TGTGCCAGCAGCCAAGTATCCGGGGGGGCAGGGAATGAGCAGTTCTTC
TRBV20-1	TRBJ2-3	TRBD2	.	CSAPQASGGDTQYF	TGCAGTGCCCCTCAGGCTAGCGGGGGAGATACGCAGTATTTT
TRBV7-9	TRBJ2-1	TRBD1	many	CASSSLLTGRWGNEQFF	TGTGCCAGCAGCTCCCTCCTGACAGGGCGATGGGGTAATGAGCAGTTCTTC
TRBV12-5	TRBJ1-5	.	few	CASGREGWSNQPQHF	TGTGCTAGTGGGAGAGAGGGATGGAGCAATCAGCCCCAGCATTTT
TRBV6-1	TRBJ2-3	TRBD2	few	CASRTDSSGGSRGTDTQYF	TGTGCCAGCAGGACGGACTCTAGCGGGGGGTCCCGCGGCACAGATACGCAGTATTTT
TRBV12-3/TRBV12-4	TRBJ1-2	.	many	CASTWGTSDGRGYTF	TGTGCCAGCACCTGGGGTACCTCGGACGGTCGGGGCTACACCTTC
TRBV18	TRBJ2-5	TRBD1	many	CASSPYLAQGQETQYF	TGTGCCAGCTCACCATATCTAGCACAGGGGCAAGAGACCCAGTACTTC
TRBV5-5	TRBJ2-3	.	few	CASSLTWDTQYF	TGTGCCAGCAGCTTGACGTGGGATACGCAGTATTTT